This is a list of T cell receptor beta chains from one sample in a study of blood T cell repertoires in COVID-19. Libraries were prepared by immunoSEQ multiplex PCR; TCRdb keeps only in-frame clonotypes and omits some of them. The sample gives 15,000 to 20,000 clones, 80% to 90% of which show up once; less than 3.5% is in the top ten. The sample consisted of peripheral blood. All receptors derive from a human donor in a cohort sampled during active COVID-19. CDR3s include the opening cysteine and the closing phenylalanine or tryptophan. The order of the fields is J gene, V gene, CDR3 protein.

J: TRBJ2-1; V: TRBV5-4; CDR3: CASSLGGGAMGNEQFF
J: TRBJ1-2; V: TRBV6-1; CDR3: CASSEDGYGYTF
J: TRBJ2-1; V: TRBV24-1; CDR3: CATSDPPRAGAGNNEQFF
J: TRBJ1-6; V: TRBV5-1; CDR3: CASSSGGMSSYNSPLHF
J: TRBJ2-3; V: TRBV3-1/TRBV3-2; CDR3: CATRLAGGKDTQYF
J: TRBJ2-5; V: TRBV18; CDR3: CASSPGEPSWRETQYF
J: TRBJ2-5; V: TRBV5-1; CDR3: CASSFGREVTETQYF
J: TRBJ2-3; V: TRBV9; CDR3: CASSEGLAGGPDTQYF
J: TRBJ2-7; V: TRBV27; CDR3: CASSPGWGGGYEQYF
J: TRBJ2-5; V: TRBV18; CDR3: CASSQTAGETQYF
J: TRBJ2-5; V: TRBV9; CDR3: CASSVDGRVQTQYF
J: TRBJ2-5; V: TRBV7-9; CDR3: CASSPDFPQGKETQYF
J: TRBJ1-2; V: TRBV15; CDR3: CATSRGNEALGYTF
J: TRBJ2-2; V: TRBV6-2/TRBV6-3; CDR3: CASSPGLAGGPRRNPKITGELFF
J: TRBJ2-7; V: TRBV28; CDR3: CASNSRGGASYEQYF
J: TRBJ2-4; V: TRBV5-5; CDR3: CASSLALNIQYF
J: TRBJ2-7; V: TRBV28; CDR3: CASSPFTLRSSSYEQYF
J: TRBJ2-5; V: TRBV11-3; CDR3: CASSLGVFGTRGRQTQYF
J: TRBJ1-2; V: TRBV5-1; CDR3: CASSLGTGHYGYTF
J: TRBJ2-7; V: TRBV3-1/TRBV3-2; CDR3: CASSQGAESQQYF
J: TRBJ2-2; V: TRBV6-1; CDR3: CASSEEAGGPGELFF
J: TRBJ1-4; V: TRBV7-9; CDR3: CASSLRGAGVYEKLFF
J: TRBJ2-3; V: TRBV4-1; CDR3: CASSRTSGGTDTQYF
J: TRBJ1-3; V: TRBV7-9; CDR3: CASSFQGLSGNTIYF
J: TRBJ2-2; V: TRBV4-1; CDR3: CASSQDLFGLAANTGELFF
J: TRBJ2-5; V: TRBV7-9; CDR3: CASSLAPGMETQYF
J: TRBJ1-6; V: TRBV28; CDR3: CASRTQGAYYNSPLHF
J: TRBJ1-5; V: TRBV5-1; CDR3: CASSLTGGQDQPQHF
J: TRBJ2-1; V: TRBV27; CDR3: CASSTAAYNEQFF
J: TRBJ1-1; V: TRBV5-4; CDR3: CASSLVGGMNTEAFF
J: TRBJ2-1; V: TRBV5-6; CDR3: CASTLSPLGAQFF
J: TRBJ2-3; V: TRBV6-1; CDR3: CASSETPSLVDTQYF
J: TRBJ2-3; V: TRBV7-2; CDR3: CASTFGGAGTQYF
J: TRBJ2-1; V: TRBV12-5; CDR3: CASGSTSGGPGEQFF
J: TRBJ1-1; V: TRBV6-5; CDR3: CASSYSFSGVTEAFF
J: TRBJ2-7; V: TRBV11-2; CDR3: CASSLVTGPTPTYEQYF
J: TRBJ2-6; V: TRBV7-2; CDR3: CASSLISGIGTNVLTF
J: TRBJ1-2; V: TRBV4-1; CDR3: CASSQGSYYGYTF
J: TRBJ2-7; V: TRBV9; CDR3: CASSALAGGSYEQYF
J: TRBJ1-5; V: TRBV15; CDR3: CATSRRLNNQPQHF
J: TRBJ2-7; V: TRBV7-9; CDR3: CASSSLPVVPNEQYF
J: TRBJ2-2; V: TRBV7-9; CDR3: CASSLEIAGATDTGELFF